A single sample gave rise to the 15 T cell receptor beta chains below, sequenced in a study of patients and donors after allogeneic stem cell transplantation. One entry per CDR3 protein, called by TCRdb with MiXCR from the RT-PCR reads. The data contain fewer than 95,000 distinct CDR3 sequences, 4% to 5% of them singletons. Sequencing was done on a sample of blood, either unsorted or a sorted T cell fraction (not recorded which). The receptor source for this set is a human donor who was either an allogeneic HSCT recipient or a stem cell or donor lymphocyte infusion donor (not recorded which). It is not recorded whose cells these are; they may come from a transplant donor.

Many counts were recorded for this clonotype. The V gene is TRBV6-1, the J gene TRBJ1-1, with D perhaps TRBD1 (5 bases). V dropped 6 bases and J dropped 1 base, with 12 bases sitting between them. CDR3 size: 14 residues. Per germline, CDR1 MNHNS and CDR2 SASEGT. The CDR3 spells CASRGRERNTEAFF. The CDR3 nucleotides read TGTGCCAGCAGGGGCAGGGAGAGGAACACTGAAGCTTTCTTT.

The table lists this clonotype with many counts. CDR3 sequence: CASSYDRNTEAFF. The CDR3 DNA is TGTGCCAGCAGCTACGACAGGAACACTGAAGCTTTCTTT. This chain connects TRBV3-1 to TRBJ1-1, with D possibly being TRBD1 (5 bases). The CDR3 loop spans 13 amino acids. The germline gives CDR1 LGHDT, CDR2 YNNKEL (reference sequence). V was clipped by 5 bases and J by 1 base, with 8 bases between them.

This clonotype was counted many times. The chain recombines TRBV29-1 with TRBJ2-3; 8 bases fit TRBD2. Per germline, CDR1 SQVTM and CDR2 ANQGSEA. This CDR3 has 13 residues. The V gene end was trimmed by 7 bases and the J gene end by 2 bases; junction bases not matched to a gene: 5. In DNA form, the CDR3 reads TGCAGCGCTATAGCGGGGACCACAGATACGCAGTATTTT. Its translation: CSAIAGTTDTQYF.

This clonotype was found many times. The chain is built from TRBV20-1 and TRBJ2-3; no reliable D call. Trimming shortened V by 5 bases and J by 2 bases, and 23 bases separated the two germline ends. CDR1 and CDR2 from the germline V gene are DFQATT and SNEGSKA (reference sequence). The CDR3 is 17 residues long. CDR3 DNA: TGCAGTGCTGCCAAGGACCCCCTTGGTCAGCCCACAGATACGCAGTATTTT. As protein: CSAAKDPLGQPTDTQYF.

This clonotype was recorded many times. The chain employs TRBV12-3 or TRBV12-4 and TRBJ2-1, with 7 positions matching TRBD2. V lost 3 bases, J lost 5 bases, and 7 bases stayed unmatched. The CDR3 contains 15 residues. The CDR3 is CASSFRLANDNEQFF. DNA of the CDR3: TGTGCCAGCAGTTTCCGACTAGCTAACGACAATGAGCAGTTCTTC.

This clonotype was observed many times. The CDR3 loop is CASSPARGSYNEQFF. CDR3 in DNA: TGTGCCAGCTCACCGGCCAGGGGGTCCTACAATGAGCAGTTCTTC. The rearrangement joins TRBV18 to TRBJ2-1, with TRBD1 matching over 7 bases. The CDR3 has 15 amino acids. V shed 3 bases and J 1 base; nucleotides not matched to a gene: 3. Germline V gene sequence: CDR1 KGHSH, CDR2 LQKENI.

Ten or more counts support this clonotype. The chain carries TRBV10-3 and TRBJ2-3, with D hard to call. This CDR3 comprises 12 residues. CDR1 and CDR2 from the germline V gene are ENHRY and SYGVKD. Trimming left V 4 bases short and J 5 bases short, with 7 bases between. The DNA of the CDR3 is TGTGCCATCAGTGCCCTTCGAGATACGCAGTATTTT. Translated, it gives CAISALRDTQYF.

This clonotype was observed a few times. The V gene is TRBV2, the J gene TRBJ1-5; D might be TRBD1 (5 bases). The CDR3 has 13 amino acids. Trimming took off 6 bases at V and 6 bases at J, with 12 bases between the two ends. Germline V gene sequence: CDR1 SNHLY, CDR2 FYNNEI. DNA for the CDR3: TGTGCCAGCAGGGGGGGGGGGTTTCAGCCCCAGCATTTT. It yields the protein CASRGGGFQPQHF.

This clonotype appeared many times. CDR3 in amino acids: CASSQANAATRGPFF. The CDR3 DNA sequence: TGTGCCAGCAGCCAAGCTAACGCCGCGACTAGGGGCCCGTTCTTC. The rearrangement uses TRBV4-2 and TRBJ2-1; D is perhaps TRBD2 (6 bases). The CDR3 spans 15 residues. Trimming left V 1 base short and J 15 bases short, with 22 bases between. Germline V gene data show CDR1 as LGHNA and CDR2 as YNFKEQ.

This clonotype was recorded at least ten times. The J gene is TRBJ1-2, the V gene TRBV4-1; 8 bases are a match to TRBD1. This CDR3 region has 16 residues. Germline V CDR1 and CDR2: MGHRA, YSYEKL. V gave up 1 base and J gave up 4 bases; unmatched junction bases: 8. CDR3 bases: TGCGCCAGCAGCCAAGTTTATGGAGGGACAGGCTATGGCTACACCTTC. Its translation: CASSQVYGGTGYGYTF.

The chain links TRBV12-3 or TRBV12-4 to TRBJ2-6; the match to TRBD2 covers 13 bases. Losses at the gene ends were 1 base for V and 0 bases for J; bases not matched to a gene: 0. The CDR3 runs to 18 residues. The CDR3 protein is CASSLGLAGGSGANVLTF. CDR3 nucleotide sequence: TGTGCCAGCAGTTTAGGACTAGCGGGGGGCTCTGGGGCCAACGTCCTGACTTTC.

The chain is built from TRBV27 and TRBJ2-5; perhaps TRBD2 as D (6 bases). Trimming cost V 6 bases and J 5 bases, with 19 bases left between them. Germline loops: CDR1 MNHEY, CDR2 SMNVEV (reference sequence). The CDR3 has 15 residues. CDR3 amino acids: CASRESGLRVETQYF. As DNA, the CDR3 is TGTGCCAGCAGGGAAAGCGGGCTGAGAGTGGAGACCCAGTACTTC.

This clonotype was seen at least ten times. The rearrangement uses TRBV5-6 and TRBJ2-2, with TRBD1 identical over 7 bases. Germline V gene lookup returns CDR1 SGHDT and CDR2 YYEEEE. V was pared by 0 bases and J by 6 bases, with 5 bases of the junction left unmatched. This CDR3 spans 15 amino acids. CDR3 DNA sequence: TGTGCCAGCAGCTTGGTTGTCACAGGGGCCGGGGAGCTGTTTTTT. Its translation: CASSLVVTGAGELFF.

Many counts were recorded for this clonotype. The V and J genes are TRBV18 and TRBJ2-7; a possible D gene is TRBD2 (6 bases). This CDR3 is 15 amino acids long. Between the trimmed V and J ends, which lost 0 bases and 0 bases, there was a span of 9 bases. Germline CDR1 reads KGHSH; CDR2 reads LQKENI. The CDR3 DNA reads TGTGCCAGCTCACCACCGCGGGGCAGCTCCTACGAGCAGTACTTC. It codes for CASSPPRGSSYEQYF.

As to this clonotype: A much larger clone differs from this one at a single base, so this may be a read error. The chain has TRBV6-1 and TRBJ2-1; TRBD2 aligns across 10 bases. Germline-derived CDR1 and CDR2 are MNHNS and SASEGT. Germline trimming cut 6 bases from V and 3 bases from J; bases unmatched to any gene: 11. CDR3 length: 17 residues. This CDR3 reads CASRGGLAAGRYNEQFF. The CDR3 nucleotides read TGTGCCAGCAGGGGAGGACTAGCGGCAGGGCGCTACAATGAGCAGTTCTTC.